The clone carrying this TCR beta chain was detected a few times. Its antigen is still unknown. This record comes from a study of T-cell reconstitution after alpha-beta-depleted transplantation in children. Points from the study as a whole: Several patients had high TCRbeta diversity at day 60; it came from surviving recipient T cells and thymic progenitors. Diversity and T-cell counts at one year after transplant derived mostly from new T cells. Several hundred expanded graft clones reportedly supplied alpha-beta T cells about two months after transplant.

TCRbeta library preparation incorporated unique molecular identifiers. TCRdb independently ran MiXCR on the PCR reads; one entry per CDR3 protein. This table holds under 450,000 distinct CDR3 sequences, roughly 16% found once. The germline V and J ends were trimmed by 6 bases and 5 bases, with 7 bases remaining between them. In germline, CDR1 is SGHAT, CDR2 FQNNGV. The CDR3 sequence is 11 residues long. This chain uses TRBV11-2 with TRBJ2-5, with D uncertain. The sample was PBMCs, mostly from graft donor cells, taken 360 days after TCRalphabeta/CD19-depleted stem cell transplant. This receptor was obtained from a boy younger than two who had a stem cell transplant for Wiskott-Aldrich syndrome, so the T cells may come from the graft donor. CDR3 sequence (DNA): TGTGCCAGCAGTTCAGTGGAGACCCAGTACTTC. It codes for CASSSVETQYF.